The sequence of this T cell receptor beta chain was determined in a study of identical twins (dated by TCRdb to 2016 to 2017). Study-level background: The study deep-sequenced TCR alpha and beta repertoires from monozygotic twins, unrelated adults of various ages and cord blood to test whether fetal clonotypes persist. To rule out contamination, the twin experiments were replicated at different times with different library preparation protocols. The research as a whole found: Because the same donors could not be followed over many years, the conclusions depended on cross-sectional statistical analysis. Abundant cord blood beta clonotypes carried fewer insertions; young adult naive repertoires showed a weaker similar trend, while memory repertoires showed none. Compared with coincidental sharing between unrelated individuals, out-of-frame TCR alpha sequences shared between twins had an excess of sequences with low generation probability. Invariant T cells such as MAIT and iNKT could partly confound zero-insertion analyses, although diverse VJ usage argued against such confounding for most clonotypes. In monozygotic twins, out-of-frame TCR alpha sharing was systematically underestimated by recombination models, although the models agreed with sharing between unrelated individuals. The excess sharing between twins in beta out-of-frame sequences was weaker because fewer shared sequences reduced the signal-to-noise ratio.

Every donor in the study was a healthy Caucasian. The twin cohort consisted of three pairs of female monozygotic twins, all aged roughly 18 to 30 years. Positive isolation kits from Invitrogen were used to isolate the CD4+ and CD8+ T cell populations. The protocol used for the library was 5' RACE. Sequenced using an Illumina HiSeq 2000. A universal primer binding site was introduced by template switching, and a unique molecular identifier was present in the final cDNA, enabling accurate counting of TCR cDNA molecules. Specific primers in the conserved constant-segment region were used to synthesize first-strand cDNA for the TCR alpha and beta chains. To control for contamination, every cDNA library was double barcoded, receiving both a SMART-Mk sample barcode and Illumina barcodes. TruSeq adapter sequences and Illumina sample barcodes were added in two successive PCR steps. TCR alpha and beta cDNA libraries were sequenced on the Illumina HiSeq platform with custom primers. The authors processed their data as follows. Raw reads were processed with MiGEC to extract unique molecular identifiers, and MiXCR was used to determine CDR3 positions. For each individual, recombination models were inferred using an EM algorithm with the repgenHMM and IGoR tools. Shared clonotypes were analyzed with the tcR package in R, and sharing was normalized by the product of cloneset sizes. To study raw recombination without the effects of thymic and clonal selection, out-of-frame nonproductive sequences were analyzed. TCRdb took the public reads, trimmed them with fastp at Q25, ran MiXCR for clone calling and kept in-frame beta chains. Rows with one shared CDR3 protein collapse into an entry with the most common genes and DNA. The V and J calls shown here were made by TCRdb, not taken from the authors' results. The sample includes 230,000 or so distinct CDR3 sequences, with about 9% observed a single time. 2.5% to 3.5% of the sample is held by the ten biggest clonotypes.

Trimming at the junction amounts to 4 bases on V and 0 bases on J, and the germline ends lie 10 bases apart. As encoded in the germline V gene, CDR1 is SQVTM while CDR2 is ANQGSEA. Spanning cysteine to phenylalanine, the CDR3 consists of 13 amino acids. Only the CDR3 DNA is retained, 39 bases long and in frame from the first base. In this sample, this clonotype turned up many times. Its antigen target is currently unknown. Nothing much larger sits one base from this clone, and base qualities are not available. In addition, the sample was reused for a study of yellow fever vaccine responses in identical twins. Reported in the second study: The authors reported that the T cell response to vaccination in identical twins appeared partly convergent and partly personalized. Focusing on identical twins, the study followed the T cell clones that responded to the vaccine, and did so with precision.

The clonotype was recovered from a woman in her late teens or twenties in good health. The sequencing input was CD8+ T cells sorted from blood. The sequence is built from TRBV29-1 and TRBJ2-7, with TRBD2 tentatively as D gene (7 bases match). The CDR3 protein sequence reads: CSVGGGGSYEQYF. The DNA is TGCAGCGTTGGAGGGGGGGGCTCCTACGAGCAGTACTTC.